Listed here is a single TCR beta chain. These data come from a study of blood T cell repertoires in COVID-19. Study-level background: In each case, the material was cDNA or gDNA derived from T cells, B-cell-depleted T cells, or PBMCs.

Authors' analysis steps: Researchers report that nucleated cell counts were estimated from reference gene primer amplification. Repertoires were generated with immunoSEQ multiplex PCR, while TCRdb's copy carries only in-frame clones and drops some. V and J calls and clone size are those listed in that table; D and trimming were worked out from the DNA. The top ten hold 8% to 10% of the sample, which has hundreds of thousands of clones, 75% to 90% seen once. The TCR originated in a woman aged 40 to 55 who had recovered from COVID-19. The specimen sequenced was PBMCs or T cells enriched from blood (not recorded which).

CDR3 protein: CATSDFDGLAREQFF. CDR3 bases: TGTGCCACCAGTGATTTCGACGGACTAGCTCGTGAGCAGTTCTTC. V gene TRBV24-1 combines with J gene TRBJ2-1; 8 nucleotides align to TRBD2. The CDR3 covers 15 residues. V lost 1 base and J lost 9; bases outside the gene matches: 7. In germline, CDR1 is KGHDR, CDR2 SFDVKD.